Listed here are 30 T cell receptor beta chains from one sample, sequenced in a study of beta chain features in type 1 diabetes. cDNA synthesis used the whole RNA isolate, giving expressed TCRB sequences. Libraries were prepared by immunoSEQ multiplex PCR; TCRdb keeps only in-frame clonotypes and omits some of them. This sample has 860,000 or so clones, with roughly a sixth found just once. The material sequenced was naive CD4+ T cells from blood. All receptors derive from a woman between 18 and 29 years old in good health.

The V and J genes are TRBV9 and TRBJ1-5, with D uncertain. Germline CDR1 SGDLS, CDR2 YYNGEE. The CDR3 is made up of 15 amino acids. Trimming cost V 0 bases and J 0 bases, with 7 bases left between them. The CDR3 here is CASSVGGNSNQPQHF. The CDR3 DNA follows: TGTGCCAGCAGCGTAGGAGGGAATAGCAATCAGCCCCAGCATTTT. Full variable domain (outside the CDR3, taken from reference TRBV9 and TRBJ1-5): DSGVTQTPKHLITATGQRVTLRCSPRSGDLSVYWYQQSLDQGLQFLIQYYNGEERAKGNILERFSAQQFPDLHSELNLSSLELGDSALYFCASSVGGNSNQPQHFGDGTRLSIL.

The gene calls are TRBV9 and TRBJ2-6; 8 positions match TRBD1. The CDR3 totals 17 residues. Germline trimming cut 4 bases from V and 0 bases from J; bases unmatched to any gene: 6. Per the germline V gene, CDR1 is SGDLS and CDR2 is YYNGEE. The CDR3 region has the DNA TGTGCCAGCAGCCCGGACAGGGCCTACTCTGGGGCCAACGTCCTGACTTTC. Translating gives CASSPDRAYSGANVLTF.

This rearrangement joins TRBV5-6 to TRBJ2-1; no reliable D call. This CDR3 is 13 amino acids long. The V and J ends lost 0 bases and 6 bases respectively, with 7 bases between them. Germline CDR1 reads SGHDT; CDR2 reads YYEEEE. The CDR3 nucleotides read TGTGCCAGCAGCTTGGTTTCAACCAATGAGCAGTTCTTC. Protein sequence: CASSLVSTNEQFF.

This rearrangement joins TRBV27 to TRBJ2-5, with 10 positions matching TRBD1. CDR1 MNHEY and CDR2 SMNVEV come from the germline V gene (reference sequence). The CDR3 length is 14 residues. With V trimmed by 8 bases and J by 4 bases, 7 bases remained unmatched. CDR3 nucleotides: TGTGCCAGCCGGGGACAGGGGCGTACAGAGACCCAGTACTTC. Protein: CASRGQGRTETQYF.

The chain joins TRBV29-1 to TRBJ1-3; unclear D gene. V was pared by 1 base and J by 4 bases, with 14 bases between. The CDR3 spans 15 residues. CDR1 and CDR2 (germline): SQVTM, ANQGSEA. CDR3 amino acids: CSVEGTSSSGNTIYF. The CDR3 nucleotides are TGCAGCGTTGAAGGGACGAGTAGCTCCGGAAACACCATATATTTT.

In nucleotides, the CDR3 is TGTGCCAGCAGCAGAAGGGGGGATCAGCCCCAGCATTTT. Residues: CASSRRGDQPQHF. The chain uses TRBV9 and TRBJ1-5, with a possible D match to TRBD1 (6 bases). The CDR3 contains 13 residues. Germline CDR1 and CDR2: SGDLS and YYNGEE. Trimming left V 4 bases short and J 5 bases short, with 10 bases between.

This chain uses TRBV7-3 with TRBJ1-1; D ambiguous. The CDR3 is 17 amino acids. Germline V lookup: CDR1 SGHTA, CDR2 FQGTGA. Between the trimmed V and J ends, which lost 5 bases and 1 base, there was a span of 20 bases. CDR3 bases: TGTGCCAGCAGCCCCGTCGCAGGCCGTGTATCGAACACTGAAGCTTTCTTT. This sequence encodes CASSPVAGRVSNTEAFF.

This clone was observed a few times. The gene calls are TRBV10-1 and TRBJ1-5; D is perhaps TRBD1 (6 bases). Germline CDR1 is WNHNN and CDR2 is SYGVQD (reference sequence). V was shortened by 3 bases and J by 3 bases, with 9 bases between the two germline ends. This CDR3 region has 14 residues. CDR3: CASSDGQSNQPQHF. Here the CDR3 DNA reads TGCGCCAGCAGTGATGGACAGTCCAATCAGCCCCAGCATTTT.

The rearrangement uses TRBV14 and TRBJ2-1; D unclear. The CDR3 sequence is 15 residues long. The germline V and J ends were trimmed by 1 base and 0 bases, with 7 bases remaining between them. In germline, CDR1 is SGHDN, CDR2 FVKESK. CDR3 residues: CASSQVRSSYNEQFF. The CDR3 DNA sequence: TGTGCCAGCAGCCAAGTACGGAGCTCCTACAATGAGCAGTTCTTC.

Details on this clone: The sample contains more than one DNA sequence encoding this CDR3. The CDR3 DNA reads as TGCAGTGCTCGATGGGGGGACGAGCAGTACTTC. The encoded protein is CSARWGDEQYF. This chain uses TRBV20-1 with TRBJ2-5, with a possible D match to TRBD2 (6 bases). The J call is doubtful: the DNA matches TRBJ2-7 better. Germline loops: CDR1 DFQATT, CDR2 SNEGSKA (reference sequence). The CDR3 runs to 11 residues.

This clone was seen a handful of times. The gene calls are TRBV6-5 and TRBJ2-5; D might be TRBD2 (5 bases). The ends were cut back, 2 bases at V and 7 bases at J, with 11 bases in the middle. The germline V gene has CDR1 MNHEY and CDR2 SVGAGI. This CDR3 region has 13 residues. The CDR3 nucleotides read TGTGCCAGCAGTTACGGGCACCGGGGGACCCAGTACTTC. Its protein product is CASSYGHRGTQYF.

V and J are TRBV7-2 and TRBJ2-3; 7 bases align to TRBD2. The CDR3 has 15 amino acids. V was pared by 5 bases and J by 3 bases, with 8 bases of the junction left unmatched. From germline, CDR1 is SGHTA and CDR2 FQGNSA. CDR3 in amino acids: CASSPGGRVTDTQYF. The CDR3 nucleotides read TGTGCCAGCAGCCCGGGGGGTAGAGTAACAGATACGCAGTATTTT.

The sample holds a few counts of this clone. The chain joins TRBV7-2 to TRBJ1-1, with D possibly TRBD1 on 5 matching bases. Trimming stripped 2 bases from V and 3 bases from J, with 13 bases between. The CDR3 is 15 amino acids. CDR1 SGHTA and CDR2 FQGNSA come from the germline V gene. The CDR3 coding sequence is TGTGCCAGCAGCTTACAAACTCCAGGGTACACTGAAGCTTTCTTT. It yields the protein CASSLQTPGYTEAFF.

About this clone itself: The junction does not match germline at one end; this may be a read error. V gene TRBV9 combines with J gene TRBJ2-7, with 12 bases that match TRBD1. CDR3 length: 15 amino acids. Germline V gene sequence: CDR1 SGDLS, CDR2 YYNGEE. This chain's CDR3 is CASSVEGQGAMERYF. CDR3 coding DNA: TGTGCCAGCAGCGTAGAGGGACAGGGGGCGATGGAGCGGTACTTC.

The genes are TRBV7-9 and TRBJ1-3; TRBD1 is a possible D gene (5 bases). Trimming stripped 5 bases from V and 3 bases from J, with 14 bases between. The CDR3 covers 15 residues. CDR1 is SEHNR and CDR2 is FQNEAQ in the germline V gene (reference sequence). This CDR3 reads CASSRIGDGGNTIYF. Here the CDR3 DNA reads TGTGCCAGCAGCCGGATAGGGGACGGTGGAAACACCATATATTTT.

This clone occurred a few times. DNA for the CDR3: TGTGCCAGCAGCGTGGGGGTGAGAGGTGAGCAGTTCTTC. It translates to CASSVGVRGEQFF. V is TRBV9 and J is TRBJ2-1, with D perhaps matching TRBD1 or TRBD2 (5 bases each). Trimming removed 2 bases from V and 9 bases from J, with 12 bases in between. The CDR3 consists of 13 residues. The germline V gene encodes CDR1 SGDLS and CDR2 YYNGEE.

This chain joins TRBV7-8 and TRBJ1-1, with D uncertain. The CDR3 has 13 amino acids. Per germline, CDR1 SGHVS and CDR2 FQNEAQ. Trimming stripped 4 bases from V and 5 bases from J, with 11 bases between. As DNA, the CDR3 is TGTGCCAGCAGCTCCGGGGAAGGGACTGAAGCTTTCTTT. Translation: CASSSGEGTEAFF.

CDR3 region: CASSRTAQETQYF. Here the CDR3 DNA reads TGTGCCAGCTCGCGGACAGCCCAAGAGACCCAGTACTTC. The V and J genes are TRBV18 and TRBJ2-5, with a tentative D call TRBD1 (6 bases). CDR1 and CDR2 from the germline V gene are KGHSH and LQKENI. Trimming shortened V by 6 bases and J by 1 base, and 9 bases separated the two germline ends. This CDR3 is built from 13 residues.

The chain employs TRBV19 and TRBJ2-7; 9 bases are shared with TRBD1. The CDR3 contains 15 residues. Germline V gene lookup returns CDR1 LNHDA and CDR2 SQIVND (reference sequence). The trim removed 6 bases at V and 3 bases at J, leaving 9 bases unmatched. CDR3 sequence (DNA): TGTGCCAGTAGCACTCCGGGACAGGGTCTCTACGAGCAGTACTTC. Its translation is CASSTPGQGLYEQYF.

CDR3 amino acids: CASSVAPLTGELFF. Written as DNA, the CDR3 is TGTGCCAGCAGTGTCGCCCCTCTCACCGGGGAGCTGTTTTTT. The chain joins TRBV2 to TRBJ2-2; D is undetermined. V dropped 4 bases and J dropped 4 bases, with 10 bases sitting between them. Germline assignment: CDR1 SNHLY and CDR2 FYNNEI. The CDR3 loop spans 14 amino acids.

CDR3 loop: CASSLLGQVTDTQYF. The CDR3 DNA follows: TGTGCCAGCAGCTTATTGGGACAGGTCACAGATACGCAGTATTTT. The chain couples TRBV7-9 to TRBJ2-3; 8 bases are shared with TRBD1. CDR1 is SEHNR and CDR2 is FQNEAQ in the germline V gene (reference sequence). The CDR3 is 15 residues long. V trimming: 2 bases; J trimming: 2 bases; junction bases outside the gene matches: 3.

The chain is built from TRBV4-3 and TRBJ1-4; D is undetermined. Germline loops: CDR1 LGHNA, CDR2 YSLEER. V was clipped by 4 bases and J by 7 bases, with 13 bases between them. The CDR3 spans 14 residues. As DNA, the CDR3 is TGCGCCAGCAGCCGTAGTATCCCGGGTGAAAAACTGTTTTTT. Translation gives CASSRSIPGEKLFF.

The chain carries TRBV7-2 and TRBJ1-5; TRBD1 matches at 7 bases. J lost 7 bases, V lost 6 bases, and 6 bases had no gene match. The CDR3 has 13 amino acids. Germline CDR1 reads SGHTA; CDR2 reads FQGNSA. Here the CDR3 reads CASRLDRAQPQHF. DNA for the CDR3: TGTGCCAGCAGACTTGACAGGGCCCAGCCCCAGCATTTT.

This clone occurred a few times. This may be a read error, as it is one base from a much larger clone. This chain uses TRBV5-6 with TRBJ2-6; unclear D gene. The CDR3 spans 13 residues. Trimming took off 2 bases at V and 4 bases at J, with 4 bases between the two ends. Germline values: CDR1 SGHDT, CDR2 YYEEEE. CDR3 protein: CASSFSGANVLTF. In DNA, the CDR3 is TGTGCCAGCAGCTTTTCCGGGGCCAACGTCCTGACTTTC.

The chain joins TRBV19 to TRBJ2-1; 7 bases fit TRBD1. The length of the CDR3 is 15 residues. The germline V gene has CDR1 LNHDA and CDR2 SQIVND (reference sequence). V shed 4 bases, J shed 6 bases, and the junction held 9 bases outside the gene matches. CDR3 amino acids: CASSTGTNRGNEQFF. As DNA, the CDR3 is TGTGCCAGTAGTACCGGGACCAACAGGGGCAATGAGCAGTTCTTC.

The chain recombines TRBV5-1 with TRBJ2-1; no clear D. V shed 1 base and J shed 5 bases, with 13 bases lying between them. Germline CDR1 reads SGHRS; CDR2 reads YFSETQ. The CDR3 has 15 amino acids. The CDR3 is CASSLLPNPNNEQFF. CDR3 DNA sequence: TGCGCCAGCAGCTTGCTTCCAAACCCAAACAATGAGCAGTTCTTC.

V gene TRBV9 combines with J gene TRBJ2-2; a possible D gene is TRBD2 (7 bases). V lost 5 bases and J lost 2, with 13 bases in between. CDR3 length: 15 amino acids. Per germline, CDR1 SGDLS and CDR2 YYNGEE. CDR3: CASRKSGTNTGELFF. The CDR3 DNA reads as TGTGCCAGCAGGAAAAGCGGGACAAACACCGGGGAGCTGTTTTTT.

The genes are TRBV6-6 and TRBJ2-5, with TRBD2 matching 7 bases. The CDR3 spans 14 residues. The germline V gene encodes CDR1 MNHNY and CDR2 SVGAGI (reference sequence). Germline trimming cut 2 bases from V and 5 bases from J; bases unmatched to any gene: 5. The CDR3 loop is CASSYNRGGETQYF. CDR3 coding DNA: TGTGCCAGCAGTTACAACCGGGGAGGGGAGACCCAGTACTTC.

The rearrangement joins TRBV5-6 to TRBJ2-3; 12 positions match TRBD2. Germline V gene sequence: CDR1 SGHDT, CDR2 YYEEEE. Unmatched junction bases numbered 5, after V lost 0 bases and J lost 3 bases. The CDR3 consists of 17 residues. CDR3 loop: CASSLVLAGGRTDTQYF. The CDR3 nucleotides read TGTGCCAGCAGCTTGGTCCTAGCGGGAGGGAGGACAGATACGCAGTATTTT. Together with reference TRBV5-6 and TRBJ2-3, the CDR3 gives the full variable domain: DAGVTQSPTHLIKTRGQQVTLRCSPKSGHDTVSWYQQALGQGPQFIFQYYEEEERQRGNFPDRFSGHQFPNYSSELNVNALLLGDSALYLCASSLVLAGGRTDTQYFGPGTRLTVL.

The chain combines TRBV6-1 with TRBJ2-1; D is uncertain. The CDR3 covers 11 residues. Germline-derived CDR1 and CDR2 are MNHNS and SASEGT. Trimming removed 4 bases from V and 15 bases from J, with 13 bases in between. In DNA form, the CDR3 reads TGTGCCAGCAGTGCAGGCCTTTCTCCGTTCTTC. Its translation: CASSAGLSPFF.